The clone carrying this TCR beta chain was observed a handful of times. After removal of 4 bases from V and 4 bases from J, the junction contained 9 bases not matched to a gene. Germline V gives CDR1 DFQATT, CDR2 SNEGSKA (reference sequence). CDR3 length: 14 residues. The time point denotes: newly diagnosed GD, antithyroid drugs for less than 3 months. The TCR library used RNA extracted from PBMCs. A blood draw put approximately 9 milliliters of peripheral blood into EDTA tubes. The data are from a study of regulatory T cells in long-lasting Graves disease. For TCR beta, libraries came from iRepertoire HTBI primers and Arm-PCR of CDR3 regions. TCRdb redid the calling of the multiplex PCR reads with MiXCR, one entry per CDR3 protein. Of about 460,000 distinct CDR3 sequences listed, 12% to 15% are singletons. These records were also assigned to another study, of T cells in Graves' hyperthyroidism and ophthalmopathy. That report adds: For Graves' hyperthyroidism to be stable, ophthalmopathy could not progress within 18 months. The HTBI set primed first-round TCR CDR3 RT-PCR.

This TCR came from a woman between 45 and 60 years old with Graves disease. V usage is TRBV20-1 and J usage is TRBJ2-7; TRBD1 agrees at 8 bases. The input for sequencing was peripheral blood mononuclear cells (PBMCs), taken at new diagnosis, from a patient treated with antithyroid drugs. The DNA of the CDR3 is TGCAGTGCTACGCTGACAGGGGTTGAGTACGAGCAGTACTTC. Translation gives CSATLTGVEYEQYF.